The TCR beta chain described here comes from a study of blood T cell repertoires in COVID-19. Study details: Samples of COVID-19 (acute and convalescent) were obtained from the United States, Italy and Spain.

CDR3 length equals 16 residues. V gave up 3 bases and J gave up 5 bases; unmatched junction bases: 4. The germline CDR1 and CDR2 sequences are KGHSH and LQKENI. The protocol was immunoSEQ multiplex PCR, while the TCRdb copy is restricted to in-frame clones and leaves out a portion. The sample yields fewer than 450,000 clones, about 87% seen once. This chain links TRBV18 with TRBJ2-2; the match to TRBD2 covers 12 bases. The sequenced sample was peripheral blood. This clonotype originated in a woman in her forties or fifties with COVID-19, enrolled during active disease. CDR3 amino acids: CASSPTSGRSTGELFF. For the CDR3, the DNA is TGTGCCAGCTCACCCACTAGCGGGAGGTCTACCGGGGAGCTGTTTTTT.